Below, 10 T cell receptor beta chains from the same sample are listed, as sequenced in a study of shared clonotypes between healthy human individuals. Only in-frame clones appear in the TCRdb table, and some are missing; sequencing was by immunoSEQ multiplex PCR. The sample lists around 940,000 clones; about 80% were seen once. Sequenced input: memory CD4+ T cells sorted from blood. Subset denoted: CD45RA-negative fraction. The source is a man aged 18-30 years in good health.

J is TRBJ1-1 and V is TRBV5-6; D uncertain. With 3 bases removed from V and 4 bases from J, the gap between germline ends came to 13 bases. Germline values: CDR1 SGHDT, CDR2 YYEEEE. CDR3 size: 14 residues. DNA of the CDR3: TGTGCCAGCAGCTCCCTTCGGAGGGCCACTGAAGCTTTCTTT. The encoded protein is CASSSLRRATEAFF.

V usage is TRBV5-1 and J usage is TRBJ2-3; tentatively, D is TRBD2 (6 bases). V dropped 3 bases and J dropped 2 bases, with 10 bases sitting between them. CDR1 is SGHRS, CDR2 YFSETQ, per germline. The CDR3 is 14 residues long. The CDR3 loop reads CASSWSDYTDTQYF. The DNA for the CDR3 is TGCGCCAGCAGCTGGTCGGACTACACAGATACGCAGTATTTT.

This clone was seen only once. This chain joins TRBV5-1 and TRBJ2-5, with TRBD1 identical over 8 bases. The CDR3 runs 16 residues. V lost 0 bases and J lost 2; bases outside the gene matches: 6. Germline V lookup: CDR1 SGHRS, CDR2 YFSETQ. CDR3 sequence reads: CASSLVTGGPQETQYF. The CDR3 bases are TGCGCCAGCAGCTTGGTCACAGGGGGTCCTCAAGAGACCCAGTACTTC.

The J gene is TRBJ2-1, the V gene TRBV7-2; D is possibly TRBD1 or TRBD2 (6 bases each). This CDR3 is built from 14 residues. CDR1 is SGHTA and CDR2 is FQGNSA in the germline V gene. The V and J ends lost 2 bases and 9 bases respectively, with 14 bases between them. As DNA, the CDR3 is TGTGCCAGCAGCTTAAGAGAGGGGGGATTTGAGCAGTTCTTC. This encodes CASSLREGGFEQFF.

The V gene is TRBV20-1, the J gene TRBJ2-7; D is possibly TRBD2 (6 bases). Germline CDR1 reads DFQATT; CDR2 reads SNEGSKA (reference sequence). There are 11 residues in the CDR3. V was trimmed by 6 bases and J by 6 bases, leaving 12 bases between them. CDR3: CSAPGLFEQYF. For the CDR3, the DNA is TGCAGTGCACCGGGACTTTTCGAGCAGTACTTC.

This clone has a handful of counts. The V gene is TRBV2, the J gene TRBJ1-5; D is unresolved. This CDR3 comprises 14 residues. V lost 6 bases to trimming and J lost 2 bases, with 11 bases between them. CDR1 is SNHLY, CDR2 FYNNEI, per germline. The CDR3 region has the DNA TGTGCCAGCAGCCATAAGTGGGGCAATCAGCCCCAGCATTTT. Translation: CASSHKWGNQPQHF.

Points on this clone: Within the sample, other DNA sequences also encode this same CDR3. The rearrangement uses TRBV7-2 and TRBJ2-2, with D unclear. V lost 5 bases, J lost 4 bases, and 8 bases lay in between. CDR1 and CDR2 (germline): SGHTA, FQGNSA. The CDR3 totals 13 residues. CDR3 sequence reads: CASSPKITGELFF. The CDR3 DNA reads TGTGCCAGCAGCCCAAAAATCACCGGGGAGCTGTTTTTT.

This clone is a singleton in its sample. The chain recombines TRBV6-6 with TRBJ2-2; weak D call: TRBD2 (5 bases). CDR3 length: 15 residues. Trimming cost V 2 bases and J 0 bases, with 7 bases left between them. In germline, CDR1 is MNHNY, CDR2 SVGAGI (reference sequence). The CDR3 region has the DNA TGTGCCAGCAGTTACGAGGGATCGAACACCGGGGAGCTGTTTTTT. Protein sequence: CASSYEGSNTGELFF.

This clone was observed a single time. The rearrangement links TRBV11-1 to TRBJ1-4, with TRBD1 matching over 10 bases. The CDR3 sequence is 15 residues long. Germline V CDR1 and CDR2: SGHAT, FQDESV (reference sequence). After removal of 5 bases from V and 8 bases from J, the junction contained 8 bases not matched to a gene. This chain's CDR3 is CASSGPTGGAEKLFF. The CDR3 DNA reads TGTGCCAGCAGCGGCCCGACAGGGGGCGCGGAAAAACTGTTTTTT.

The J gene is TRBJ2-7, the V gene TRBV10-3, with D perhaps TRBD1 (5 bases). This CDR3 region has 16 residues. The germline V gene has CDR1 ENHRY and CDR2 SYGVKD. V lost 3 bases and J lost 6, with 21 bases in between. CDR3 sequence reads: CAISDSQGQTQTEQYF. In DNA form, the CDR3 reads TGTGCCATCAGTGATTCCCAGGGTCAAACCCAAACCGAGCAGTACTTC.